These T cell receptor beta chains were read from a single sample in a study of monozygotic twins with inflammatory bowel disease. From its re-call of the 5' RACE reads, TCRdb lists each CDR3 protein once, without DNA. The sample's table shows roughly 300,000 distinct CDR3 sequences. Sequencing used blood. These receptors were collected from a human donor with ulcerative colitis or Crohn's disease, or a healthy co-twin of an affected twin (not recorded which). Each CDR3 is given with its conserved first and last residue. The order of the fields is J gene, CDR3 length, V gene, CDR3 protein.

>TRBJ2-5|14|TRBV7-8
CASSPTGVQETQYF
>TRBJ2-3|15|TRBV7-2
CASSLLVASTDTQYF
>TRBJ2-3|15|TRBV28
CASSPGTPSTDTQYF
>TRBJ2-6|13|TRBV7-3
CASNGPGANVLTF
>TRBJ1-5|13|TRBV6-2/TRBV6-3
CATSGEIHQPQHF
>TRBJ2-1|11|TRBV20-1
CSASIASQQFF
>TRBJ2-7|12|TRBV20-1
CSAREAPYEQYF
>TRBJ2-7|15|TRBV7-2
CASSLGAASSYEQYF
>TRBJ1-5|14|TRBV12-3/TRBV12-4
CASSLQGQNQPQHF
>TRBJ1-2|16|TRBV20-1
CSARSPRDREGYGYTF
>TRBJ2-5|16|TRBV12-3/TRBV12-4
CASSFRLAGVVETQYF
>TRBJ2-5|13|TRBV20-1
CSAEYEGLVTQYF
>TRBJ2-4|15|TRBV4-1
CASSQGAEKGNIQYF
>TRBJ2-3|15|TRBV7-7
CASSPKLAGSDTQYF
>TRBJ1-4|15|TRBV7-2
CASGRGVATNEKLFF
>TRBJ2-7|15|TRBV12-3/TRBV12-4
CASSFTPGSAYEQYF
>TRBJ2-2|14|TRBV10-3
CAINNGYNTGELFF
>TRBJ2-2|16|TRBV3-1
CASSHRRLNGAGELFF
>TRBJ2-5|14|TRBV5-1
CASSLLKGEETQYF
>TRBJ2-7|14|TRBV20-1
CSACPRDYSYEQYF
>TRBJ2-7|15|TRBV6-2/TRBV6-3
CASRRGLAGSYEQYF
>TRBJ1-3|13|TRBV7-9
CASSLASRNTIYF
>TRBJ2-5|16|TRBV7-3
CASSQGLAGIQETQYF
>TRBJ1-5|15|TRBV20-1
CSASSSQYSNQPQHF
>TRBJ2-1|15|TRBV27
CASRTRQDPYNEQFF
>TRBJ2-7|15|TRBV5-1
CASGREGGAYAEQYF
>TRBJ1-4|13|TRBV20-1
CSAPGGGSEKLFF
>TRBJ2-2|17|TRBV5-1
CASSLGRGGLNTGELFF
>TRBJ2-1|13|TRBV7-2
CASSPIGQGTKIF